This TCR beta chain is from a study of T cells in Graves' hyperthyroidism and ophthalmopathy. Study findings and constraints: Ophthalmopathy was told apart from stable hyperthyroidism by a 13 V-J model.

Researchers amplified the TCR beta CDR3 regions from RNA transcripts. First-round RT-PCR targeting the TCR CDR3 was performed with the HTBI primer set. TCRdb recomputed calls from the multiplex PCR reads with MiXCR, one row per CDR3 protein. The table records about 400,000 distinct CDR3 sequences, 14% to 15% of them present only once. This clonotype was counted between two and nine times. The antigen remains undetermined. CDR1 and CDR2 (germline): MDHEN, SYDVKM. The junction had 16 bases not matched to a gene; V was cut back by 6 bases and J by 10 bases. The CDR3 has 16 amino acids. V usage is TRBV28 and J usage is TRBJ1-5, with 9 bases matching TRBD1. The TCR originated in a woman in her 30s with Graves' hyperthyroidism. Material for sequencing was blood. As DNA, the CDR3 is TGTGCCAGCAGGACGCCGGGACAGGGAATGAGTGGTCCCCAGCATTTT. Amino acid sequence: CASRTPGQGMSGPQHF.